The clone carrying this T cell receptor beta chain was seen at least ten times. Antigen unknown. Germline V gene data show CDR1 as MNHNY and CDR2 as SVGAGI (reference sequence). The CDR3 consists of 13 residues. Losses at the gene ends were 4 bases for V and 7 bases for J; bases not matched to a gene: 5. The time point is: sample taken at primary tumor resection. No cell sorting; template was whole RNA from tumor, lung tissue or PBMC. These data are taken from a study of spatial heterogeneity in lung cancer. TCRdb reprocessed the 5' RACE reads with MiXCR, giving one entry per CDR3 protein. Seen here are about 22,000 distinct CDR3 sequences, under 5.5% observed once, and the top ten hold 30% to 40%. General study results and limits: Relative to follow-up, resection was when ubiquitous expanded tumor TCRs appeared more in blood.

Sequenced here: PBMCs, sampled at surgery. V usage is TRBV6-6 and J usage is TRBJ1-2; TRBD1 matches 8 bases. The sequence was collected from a male donor with early-stage non-small cell lung cancer. CDR3 nucleotide sequence: TGTGCCAGCAGTTCGGACAGGGACTCTGGCTACACCTTC. Its translation: CASSSDRDSGYTF.